The 5 T cell receptor beta chains reported below all come from one sample, sequenced in a study of identical twins. Via MiXCR, TCRdb re-called the 5' RACE reads, giving one row per CDR3 protein. The data contain 450,000 to 650,000 distinct CDR3 sequences, roughly 15% of them singletons. These data also featured in a second study, about yellow fever vaccine responses in identical twins.

Sequencing was performed on CD4+ T cells sorted from blood. The receptor source for this set is a woman in her late teens or twenties in good health.

The chain's CDR3 is CAISDWFRNTGELFF. Written as DNA, the CDR3 is TGTGCCATCAGTGACTGGTTTAGGAACACCGGGGAGCTGTTTTTT. V gene TRBV10-3 combines with J gene TRBJ2-2; D call uncertain. This CDR3 region has 15 residues. The germline V and J ends were trimmed by 3 bases and 1 base, with 9 bases remaining between them. CDR1 is ENHRY, CDR2 SYGVKD, per germline.

This clonotype was counted a few times. V and J are TRBV7-9 and TRBJ2-7; D perhaps matches TRBD2 (6 bases). There are 16 residues in the CDR3. The V gene's germline CDR1 is SEHNR and CDR2 FQNEAQ (reference sequence). Between the trimmed V and J ends, which lost 6 bases and 2 bases, there was a span of 20 bases. The chain's CDR3 is CASSRGLAEPTYEQYF. CDR3 DNA: TGTGCCAGCAGTCGGGGCTTAGCGGAACCTACCTACGAGCAGTACTTC.

Only a few counts were recorded for this clonotype. This chain uses TRBV7-9 with TRBJ1-2, with no clear D. This CDR3 comprises 13 residues. CDR1 is SEHNR, CDR2 FQNEAQ, per germline (reference sequence). V lost 0 bases, J lost 6 bases, and 8 bases lay in between. The CDR3 protein is CASSLAGIHGYTF. The CDR3 region has the DNA TGTGCCAGCAGCTTAGCAGGGATCCATGGCTACACCTTC.

V usage is TRBV20-1 and J usage is TRBJ2-7; D not resolved. V was cut by 7 bases and J by 0 bases, with 10 bases left in between. The germline CDR1 and CDR2 sequences are DFQATT and SNEGSKA (reference sequence). The CDR3 runs 12 residues. CDR3 nucleotide sequence: TGCAGTGTGCAGGACGCCTCCTACGAGCAGTACTTC. This codes for CSVQDASYEQYF.

This clonotype has only a few counts. The chain carries TRBV14 and TRBJ2-1; tentatively, D is TRBD1 (5 bases). V shed 0 bases and J shed 7 bases, with 19 bases lying between them. The CDR3 has 17 amino acids. Germline V gene data show CDR1 as SGHDN and CDR2 as FVKESK. The CDR3 loop reads CASSQDYYSAGRNEQFF. DNA for the CDR3: TGTGCCAGCAGCCAAGATTATTATTCGGCAGGGCGGAATGAGCAGTTCTTC. The whole variable domain, filled in from reference TRBV14 and TRBJ2-1, reads EAGVTQFPSHSVIEKGQTVTLRCDPISGHDNLYWYRRVMGKEIKFLLHFVKESKQDESGMPNNRFLAERTGGTYSTLKVQPAELEDSGVYFCASSQDYYSAGRNEQFFGPGTRLTVL.